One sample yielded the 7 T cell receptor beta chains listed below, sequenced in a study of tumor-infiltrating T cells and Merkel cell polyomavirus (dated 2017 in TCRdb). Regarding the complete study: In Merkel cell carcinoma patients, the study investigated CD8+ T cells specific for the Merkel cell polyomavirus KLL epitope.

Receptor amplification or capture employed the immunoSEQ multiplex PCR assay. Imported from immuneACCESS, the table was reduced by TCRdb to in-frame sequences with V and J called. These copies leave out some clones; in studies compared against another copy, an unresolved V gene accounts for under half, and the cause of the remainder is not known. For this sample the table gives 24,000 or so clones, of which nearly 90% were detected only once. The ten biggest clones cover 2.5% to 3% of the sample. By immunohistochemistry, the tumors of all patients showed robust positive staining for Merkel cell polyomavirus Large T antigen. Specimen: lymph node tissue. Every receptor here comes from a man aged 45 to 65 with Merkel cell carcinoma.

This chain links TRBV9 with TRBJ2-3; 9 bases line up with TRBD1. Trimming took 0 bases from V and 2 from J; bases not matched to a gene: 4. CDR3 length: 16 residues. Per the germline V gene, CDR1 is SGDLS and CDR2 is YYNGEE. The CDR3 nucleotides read TGTGCCAGCAGCGTAGGGGACAGGGTTGACACAGATACGCAGTATTTT. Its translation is CASSVGDRVDTDTQYF.

The CDR3 bases are TGTGCCAGCAGACTAACTAGCGGGGGCCCAGATACGCAGTATTTT. It specifies CASRLTSGGPDTQYF. The rearrangement joins TRBV6-5 to TRBJ2-3; TRBD2 matches at 11 bases. V trimming: 6 bases; J trimming: 4 bases; junction bases outside the gene matches: 6. The length of the CDR3 is 15 residues. Germline V CDR1 and CDR2: MNHEY, SVGAGI.

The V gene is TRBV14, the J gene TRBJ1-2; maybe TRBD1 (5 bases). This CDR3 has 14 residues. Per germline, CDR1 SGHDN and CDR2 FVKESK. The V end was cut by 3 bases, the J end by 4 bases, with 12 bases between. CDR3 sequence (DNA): TGTGCCAGCAGCCAGGGGGGACTCCGCTATGGCTACACCTTC. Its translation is CASSQGGLRYGYTF.

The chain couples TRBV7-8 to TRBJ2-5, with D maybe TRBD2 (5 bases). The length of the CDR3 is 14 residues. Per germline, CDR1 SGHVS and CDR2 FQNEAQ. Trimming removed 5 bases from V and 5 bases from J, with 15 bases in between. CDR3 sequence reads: CASSHTDLVETQYF. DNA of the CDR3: TGTGCCAGCAGCCATACGGACTTAGTGGAGACCCAGTACTTC.

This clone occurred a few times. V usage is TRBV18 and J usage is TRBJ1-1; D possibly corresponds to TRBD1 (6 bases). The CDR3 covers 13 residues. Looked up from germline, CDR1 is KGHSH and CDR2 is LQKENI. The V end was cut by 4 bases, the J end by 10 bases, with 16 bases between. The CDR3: CASSREGRGIAFF. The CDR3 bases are TGTGCCAGCTCACGTGAAGGCAGGGGAATAGCTTTCTTT.

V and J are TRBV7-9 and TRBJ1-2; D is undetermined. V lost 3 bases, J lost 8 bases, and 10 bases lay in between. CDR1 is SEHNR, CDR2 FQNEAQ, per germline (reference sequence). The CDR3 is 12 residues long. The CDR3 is CASSFRSLGYTF. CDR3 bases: TGTGCCAGCAGCTTCCGGTCTTTAGGCTACACCTTC.

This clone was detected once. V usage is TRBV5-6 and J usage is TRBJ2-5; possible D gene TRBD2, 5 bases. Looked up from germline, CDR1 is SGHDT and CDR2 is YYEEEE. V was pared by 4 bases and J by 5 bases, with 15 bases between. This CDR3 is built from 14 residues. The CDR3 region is CASSPAKGGETQYF. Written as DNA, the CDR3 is TGTGCCAGCAGCCCTGCTAAGGGCGGGGAGACCCAGTACTTC.